The following is a T cell receptor beta chain sequence with its context. This entry comes from a study of blood T cell repertoires in COVID-19. Overall study: COVID-19 samples, acute and convalescent, were from the United States, Italy and Spain. PBMCs, B-cell-depleted T cells, or T cells were the source of the cDNA or gDNA that made up the material.

Generated by immunoSEQ multiplex PCR, the TCRdb table keeps only in-frame clones and is missing some. The data show about 140,000 clones, with roughly 79% seen just once and approximately 9.1% held by the top ten. CDR1 is KGHDR, CDR2 SFDVKD, per germline. The junction had 5 bases not matched to a gene; V was cut back by 2 bases and J by 6 bases. This CDR3 has 15 amino acids. The sequence was collected from a woman aged 55-70 years with active or convalescent COVID-19. Sequenced input: peripheral blood. The V and J genes are TRBV24-1 and TRBJ2-3; 9 bases agree with TRBD2. The CDR3 DNA sequence: TGTGCCACCAGTGATTCTAGGACTAGCGTTGATACGCAGTATTTT. Protein: CATSDSRTSVDTQYF.